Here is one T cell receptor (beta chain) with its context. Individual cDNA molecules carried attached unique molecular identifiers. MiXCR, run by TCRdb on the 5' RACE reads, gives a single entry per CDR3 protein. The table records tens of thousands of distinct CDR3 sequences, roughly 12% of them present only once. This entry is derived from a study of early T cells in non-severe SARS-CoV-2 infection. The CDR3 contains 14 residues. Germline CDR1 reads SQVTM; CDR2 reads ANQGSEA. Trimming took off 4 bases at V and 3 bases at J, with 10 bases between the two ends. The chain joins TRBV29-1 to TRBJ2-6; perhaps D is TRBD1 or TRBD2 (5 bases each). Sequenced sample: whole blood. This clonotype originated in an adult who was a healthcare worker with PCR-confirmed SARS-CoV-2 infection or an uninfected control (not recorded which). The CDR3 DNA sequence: TGCAGCGTTGTTGAGGGGTTTGGGGCCAACGTCCTGACTTTC. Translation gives CSVVEGFGANVLTF.